This T cell receptor beta chain was retrieved from a study of identical twins (dated by TCRdb to the mid-2010s). With respect to the entire study: To test whether fetal clonotypes persist, this study deep-sequenced TCR alpha and beta repertoires from monozygotic twins, from unrelated adults of various ages, and from cord blood. To rule out contamination, replicate twin experiments were performed at different times with different library preparation protocols. Here is what the overall study found, with its caveats: In monozygotic twins, recombination models systematically underestimated out-of-frame TCR alpha sharing, but the models matched the sharing seen between unrelated individuals. Because the same donors could not be followed over many years, the conclusions depended on cross-sectional statistical analysis. Fewer insertions were carried by abundant cord blood beta clonotypes, a similar but weaker trend appeared in young adult naive repertoires, and no such trend appeared in memory repertoires. A weaker excess of twin sharing was found in beta out-of-frame sequences because the signal-to-noise ratio was lowered by fewer shared sequences. Invariant T cells such as MAIT and iNKT could partly confound zero-insertion analyses, although diverse VJ usage argued against such confounding for most clonotypes. Compared with coincidental sharing between unrelated individuals, out-of-frame TCR alpha sequences shared between twins showed an excess of sequences with low generation probability.

The trim is 4 bases for V and 1 base for J, with a gap of 12 bases between the germline ends. According to the germline V gene, CDR1 reads SGHVS and CDR2 reads FNYEAQ. Counted from cysteine to phenylalanine, this CDR3 has 15 amino acids. Only the CDR3 DNA stays, 45 bases, in frame from base 1. As concerns this clonotype: Its antigen target is currently unknown. No much larger clone is present one base from it, and per-base qualities are unavailable.

Every donor was a healthy Caucasian. The twin cohort consisted of three pairs of female monozygotic twins, all aged about 18 to 29 years. Peripheral blood mononuclear cells were used as the source from which RNA for TCR libraries was isolated. Library creation used 5' RACE. For sequencing, an Illumina HiSeq 2000 was employed. Template switching introduced a universal primer binding site; the final cDNA contained a unique molecular identifier, enabling accurate counting of TCR cDNA molecules. Specific primers in the conserved constant-segment region were used to synthesize first-strand cDNA for TCR alpha and beta chains. To control for contamination, every cDNA library was double barcoded, receiving both a SMART-Mk sample barcode and Illumina barcodes. TruSeq adapter sequences and Illumina sample barcodes were added in two successive PCR steps. Sequencing of the TCR alpha and beta cDNA libraries was done on the Illumina HiSeq platform using custom primers. As for the original processing: MiGEC was used to process raw reads and extract unique molecular identifiers, and MiXCR was used to find CDR3 positions. Recombination models were inferred per individual with the repgenHMM and IGoR tools using an EM algorithm. The analysis of shared clonotypes was done with the tcR package in R, with sharing normalized by the product of cloneset sizes. Out-of-frame nonproductive sequences were analyzed to study raw recombination free of thymic and clonal selection effects. TCRdb itself trimmed the public reads at Q25 with fastp, ran MiXCR and retained productive beta chains. Entries that share a CDR3 protein sequence are merged under the most common genes and DNA. The V and J calls and clone size are TCRdb's, not the authors'. Within this sample are a few hundred thousand distinct CDR3 sequences, with around a tenth of them counted one time only. Of the sample, roughly 3% is held by the ten largest clones.

This sample also belongs to another study, concerning yellow fever vaccine responses in identical twins. The second study's authors report: According to the authors, in identical twins the way T cells responded to vaccination appeared partly convergent and partly personalized. Focusing on identical twins, the study followed the T cell clones that responded to the vaccine, and did so with precision.

Material for sequencing was PBMCs. The receptor's source is a woman between 18 and 29 years old in good health. In this chain, TRBV7-6 is recombined with TRBJ2-3, with TRBD2 as a weak D call on 6 bases. The CDR3 is CASSSTSVGTDTQYF. In nucleotides, the sequence is TGTGCCAGCAGCTCGACTAGTGTCGGCACAGATACGCAGTATTTT.